This T cell receptor beta chain was identified during a study of beta chain features in type 1 diabetes. The investigators reverse transcribed all of the isolated RNA, so they sequenced expressed TCRB transcripts. Stem cell-like memory T cell samples averaged roughly 960,000 immunoSEQ reads each. Data came from immunoSEQ multiplex PCR; TCRdb stores just in-frame clones and leaves some out. The sample records over 100,000 clones, 30% to 40% being singletons. The V gene end was trimmed by 5 bases and the J gene end by 5 bases; junction bases not matched to a gene: 3. Germline CDR1 and CDR2: KGHSH and LQKENI. There are 15 residues in the CDR3.

This sequence joins TRBV18 and TRBJ2-1; 13 bases are shared with TRBD2. The sequencing sample was made of stem cell memory CD4+ T cells from blood. This TCR was sampled from a woman aged 18-30 years in good health. The CDR3 is CASSLGLAGDNEQFF. CDR3 DNA: TGTGCCAGCTCATTAGGACTAGCGGGAGACAATGAGCAGTTCTTC.